A single sample is the source of the 15 T cell receptor beta chains below, sequenced in a study of human T cells and chemical hapten exposure. Via MiXCR, TCRdb re-called the RACE reads, giving one row per CDR3 protein. The sample records roughly 43,000 distinct CDR3 sequences, approximately 9.5% being singletons. Time point: patch test 2, 6 weeks after DPC sensitization. Treatment: therapeutic diphenylcyclopropenone sensitization with weekly scalp DPC. Total RNA was isolated from unfractionated whole blood. Source: whole blood, taken in connection with sensitization to the hapten diphenylcyclopropenone (DPC). These receptors were collected from a woman between 25 and 40 years old with alopecia areata. Some clones in this sample may be carry-over from other donors' samples.

J is TRBJ2-6 and V is TRBV7-2; D unresolved. The CDR3 runs 16 residues. CDR1 SGHTA and CDR2 FQGNSA come from the germline V gene. V was shortened by 5 bases and J by 0 bases, with 11 bases between the two germline ends. The CDR3 region has the DNA TGTGCCAGCAGCCTCGGACCGATCTCTGGGGCCAACGTCCTGACTTTC. It codes for CASSLGPISGANVLTF.

This clonotype appeared many times. The chain combines TRBV11-2 with TRBJ2-1; 9 bases line up with TRBD1. This CDR3 has 15 residues. V was clipped by 5 bases and J by 7 bases; unmatched bases: 9. Germline assignment: CDR1 SGHAT and CDR2 FQNNGV. CDR3 amino acids: CASSPIPGQGNEQFF. DNA of the CDR3: TGTGCCAGCAGCCCGATACCGGGACAGGGAAATGAGCAGTTCTTC.

In this sample, this clonotype turned up many times. The V gene is TRBV6-6, the J gene TRBJ2-3; D may be TRBD1 or TRBD2 (5 bases each). V was shortened by 5 bases and J by 10 bases, with 19 bases between the two germline ends. In germline, CDR1 is MNHNY, CDR2 SVGAGI (reference sequence). The CDR3 length is 14 residues. The CDR3 reads CASSQHGAPPAQYF. The CDR3 nucleotides are TGTGCCAGCAGTCAACACGGGGCCCCTCCCGCGCAGTATTTT.

This clonotype was counted a few times. The chain uses TRBV7-9 and TRBJ1-4, with D perhaps matching TRBD1 (6 bases). The CDR3 length is 15 residues. Trimming took off 5 bases at V and 3 bases at J, with 13 bases between the two ends. CDR1 is SEHNR and CDR2 is FQNEAQ in the germline V gene (reference sequence). This CDR3 reads CASSTPRGSNEKLFF. In DNA, the CDR3 is TGTGCCAGCAGCACCCCGAGGGGGTCTAATGAAAAACTGTTTTTT.

With respect to this clonotype: One junction end does not reproduce the germline sequence, and a read error may be involved. The chain combines TRBV6-6 with TRBJ2-3; D perhaps matches TRBD1 (6 bases). Germline CDR1 MNHNY, CDR2 SVGAGI (reference sequence). The CDR3 has 13 amino acids. The CDR3 sequence is CASNYFRGDTQYF. The CDR3 DNA follows: TGTGCCAGCAATTACTTCAGGGGAGATACGCAGTATTTT.

Of note for this clonotype: At one end the junction does not follow the germline gene, possibly because of a read error. The CDR3 DNA follows: TGCAGCGTTGATCCCCCGGCAGGCGGGCCCAGCTTC. It codes for CSVDPPAGGPSF. The chain is built from TRBV29-1 and TRBJ2-7; TRBD2 is a possible D gene (5 bases). The CDR3 totals 12 residues. Germline values: CDR1 SQVTM, CDR2 ANQGSEA.

This clonotype has a count of ten or more. The genes are TRBV11-2 and TRBJ1-2, with no clear D. This CDR3 spans 15 amino acids. CDR1 is SGHAT and CDR2 is FQNNGV in the germline V gene. V dropped 0 bases and J dropped 4 bases, with 12 bases sitting between them. This CDR3 reads CASSLDPGSSYGYTF. The CDR3, as DNA: TGTGCCAGCAGCTTAGATCCCGGCAGCAGCTATGGCTACACCTTC.

The V gene is TRBV11-3, the J gene TRBJ2-5; 11 positions agree with TRBD1. This CDR3 region has 16 residues. CDR1 is SGHNT and CDR2 is YENEEA in the germline V gene. The V gene end was trimmed by 7 bases and the J gene end by 2 bases; junction bases not matched to a gene: 9. The CDR3 region has the DNA TGTGCCAGCATCCGTAGACGGGACAGGGGGCAAGAGACCCAGTACTTC. Protein product: CASIRRRDRGQETQYF.

This clonotype was found a few times. This sequence joins TRBV4-1 and TRBJ2-4, with D tentatively TRBD2 (6 bases). V was pared by 6 bases and J by 0 bases, with 6 bases between. The CDR3 loop spans 13 amino acids. Germline CDR1 reads MGHRA; CDR2 reads YSYEKL. The CDR3 spells CASRGLAKNIQYF. The CDR3, as DNA: TGCGCCAGCAGGGGACTAGCCAAAAACATTCAGTACTTC.

V is TRBV10-3 and J is TRBJ1-4; D gene ambiguous. This CDR3 has 14 amino acids. V lost 4 bases, J lost 5 bases, and 11 bases lay in between. The germline V gene has CDR1 ENHRY and CDR2 SYGVKD. CDR3 amino acids: CAISADGLNEKLFF. Written as DNA, the CDR3 is TGTGCCATCAGTGCCGACGGGCTCAATGAAAAACTGTTTTTT.

This clonotype was detected a few times. The chain employs TRBV6-5 and TRBJ2-5, with 7 bases aligning to TRBD1. This CDR3 contains 13 residues. The V gene end was trimmed by 5 bases and the J gene end by 3 bases; junction bases not matched to a gene: 3. Germline assignment: CDR1 MNHEY and CDR2 SVGAGI. The CDR3 here is CASSLTGEETQYF. The DNA for the CDR3 is TGTGCCAGCAGTCTCACAGGGGAAGAGACCCAGTACTTC.

This clonotype has ten or more counts. The chain joins TRBV7-6 to TRBJ2-7; D unclear. This CDR3 has 11 amino acids. V lost 0 bases and J 5 bases, leaving 2 bases between the germline ends. Germline loops: CDR1 SGHVS, CDR2 FNYEAQ. The CDR3 reads CASSLAHEQYF. In DNA form, the CDR3 reads TGTGCCAGCAGCTTAGCCCACGAGCAGTACTTC.

This clonotype was observed many times. DNA for the CDR3: TGTGCCAGCAGTCCCGGGGGTAGCGGGACCTACGAGCAGTACTTC. The encoded protein is CASSPGGSGTYEQYF. J is TRBJ2-7 and V is TRBV25-1; 8 bases are shared with TRBD2. Germline CDR1 is MGHDK and CDR2 is SYGVNS. CDR3 length equals 15 residues. V was clipped by 5 bases and J by 2 bases; unmatched bases: 8.

In its sample, this clonotype was seen a few times. The chain combines TRBV30 with TRBJ2-7; no clear D. The CDR3 is 12 residues long. Per the germline V gene, CDR1 is GTSNPN and CDR2 is SVGIG (reference sequence). Trimming left V 3 bases short and J 2 bases short, with 8 bases between. The DNA for the CDR3 is TGTGCCTGGAGCATCGGTACCTACGAGCAGTACTTC. Encoded protein: CAWSIGTYEQYF.

Ten or more counts support this clonotype. This chain connects TRBV28 to TRBJ2-7; tentatively, D is TRBD1 (6 bases). Trimming took off 6 bases at V and 7 bases at J, with 16 bases between the two ends. The CDR3 sequence is 13 residues long. Germline V gene lookup returns CDR1 MDHEN and CDR2 SYDVKM. CDR3 coding DNA: TGTGCCAGCAGCCCGCAGGGGAATGGGGAGCAGTACTTC. Amino acid sequence: CASSPQGNGEQYF.